This TCR beta chain was captured by sequencing in a study of blood T cell repertoires in COVID-19. Overall study context: Sites across the United States, Italy and Spain contributed samples from acute and convalescent COVID-19. Sample material is recorded as cDNA or gDNA derived from T cells, B-cell-depleted T cells, or PBMCs.

In the original processing: Amplification with reference gene primers provided the estimates of nucleated cell counts. Method: immunoSEQ multiplex PCR; TCRdb's copy keeps in-frame clones and lacks some. V and J calls and clone size follow that table, whereas D and trimming were derived from the DNA. The sample holds roughly 150,000 clones, roughly nine tenths seen once. The CDR3 has 14 amino acids. The V and J ends lost 7 bases and 3 bases, in that order; junction bases with no gene match: 6. The V gene's germline CDR1 is MNHEY and CDR2 SVGAGI. This TCR came from a man aged 18 to 29 with COVID-19, enrolled during active disease. The genes are TRBV6-5 and TRBJ1-1; the match to TRBD1 covers 9 bases. Source material: peripheral blood. The CDR3 region is CASTIGTGYTEAFF. The DNA for the CDR3 is TGTGCCAGCACTATCGGGACAGGGTACACTGAAGCTTTCTTT.